Presented here are 4 T cell receptor beta chains from one specimen sequenced in a study of regulatory T cells in long-lasting Graves disease. Time point described: newly diagnosed GD, antithyroid drugs for less than 3 months. RNA from PBMCs was the source of the TCR library. Library construction for TCR beta used iRepertoire HTBI primers and Arm-PCR of CDR3 regions. TCRdb processed the multiplex PCR reads anew with MiXCR; each CDR3 protein has one entry. The sample lists approximately 490,000 distinct CDR3 sequences, roughly 16% occurring once. These records were also assigned to another study, of T cells in Graves' hyperthyroidism and ophthalmopathy.

The sequencing used peripheral blood mononuclear cells (PBMCs), collected at new diagnosis, from a patient treated with antithyroid drugs. Receptors originate from a man aged 35 to 55 with Graves disease.

This clonotype was detected only a few times. This CDR3 is CASSLMGVTGELFF. The CDR3 nucleotides are TGTGCCAGCAGCTTAATGGGAGTTACCGGGGAGCTGTTTTTT. This chain links TRBV7-3 with TRBJ2-2; the D gene is possibly TRBD2 (5 bases). This CDR3 has 14 residues. CDR1 is SGHTA and CDR2 is FQGTGA in the germline V gene. V lost 1 base to trimming and J lost 5 bases, with 8 bases between them.

This clonotype has a count of ten or more. The genes are TRBV12-3 or TRBV12-4 and TRBJ2-5; possible D gene TRBD2, 5 bases. This CDR3 has 14 amino acids. Trimming shortened V by 6 bases and J by 2 bases, and 13 bases separated the two germline ends. CDR3 nucleotides: TGTGCCAGCAGCAAATCCCGAGGGCAAGAGACCCAGTACTTC. This sequence encodes CASSKSRGQETQYF.

The chain carries TRBV7-9 and TRBJ1-2; the D gene is possibly TRBD1 (5 bases). Trimming removed 7 bases from V and 4 bases from J, with 19 bases in between. The CDR3 runs to 15 residues. Germline assignment: CDR1 SEHNR and CDR2 FQNEAQ (reference sequence). The CDR3 loop is CASTDSKGRFYGYTF. As DNA, the CDR3 is TGTGCCAGCACCGACTCGAAGGGGCGCTTCTATGGCTACACCTTC.

The table lists this clonotype with many counts. V is TRBV28 and J is TRBJ2-7; D gene uncertain. V was clipped by 5 bases and J by 0 bases, with 8 bases between them. The CDR3 extends over 13 amino acids. CDR1 and CDR2 from the germline V gene are MDHEN and SYDVKM. This chain's CDR3 is CASSETPSYEQYF. Written as DNA, the CDR3 is TGTGCCAGCAGTGAGACACCCTCCTACGAGCAGTACTTC.